The 32 T cell receptor beta chains reported below all come from one sample, sequenced in a study of blood T cell repertoires in COVID-19 (dated by TCRdb to the early 2020s). Libraries were made using the immunoSEQ multiplex PCR assay. Entries here come from immuneACCESS through TCRdb and include only in-frame sequences with V and J called. Some clones fail to appear in such tables; in the studies checked, an unresolved V gene covers under half of the shortfall, and the cause of the remainder is unknown. This sample is represented by some 320,000 clones; 85% of them were singletons. The top ten hold approximately 1.9% of the sample. Sequencing was carried out using PBMCs or T cells enriched from blood (not recorded which). The receptor set was obtained from a woman in her twenties or thirties who had been exposed to COVID-19.

The chain employs TRBV2 and TRBJ2-2; 10 nucleotides align to TRBD2. J was trimmed by 7 bases and V by 4 bases; bases with no gene match: 3. The CDR3 contains 14 residues. Germline-derived CDR1 and CDR2 are SNHLY and FYNNEI. CDR3 sequence (DNA): TGTGCCAGCAGTGCGAGGACTAGCGGCGGGGAGCTGTTTTTT. Its translation is CASSARTSGGELFF.

This chain connects TRBV6-5 to TRBJ1-2; tentatively, D is TRBD1 (6 bases). Germline assignment: CDR1 MNHEY and CDR2 SVGAGI. The CDR3 extends over 15 amino acids. V was cut by 4 bases and J by 3 bases, with 15 bases left in between. The CDR3 region is CASSSRPTGDYGYTF. As DNA, the CDR3 is TGTGCCAGCAGTTCCCGCCCGACAGGCGACTATGGCTACACCTTC.

CDR3: CSVARTAAYMYSQYF. The CDR3 bases are TGCAGCGTTGCTCGGACAGCAGCTTATATGTATTCGCAGTATTTT. The rearrangement uses TRBV29-1 and TRBJ2-3, with D possibly being TRBD1 (6 bases). CDR1 is SQVTM and CDR2 is ANQGSEA in the germline V gene. The length of the CDR3 is 15 residues. With 4 bases removed from V and 10 bases from J, the gap between germline ends came to 24 bases.

This sequence joins TRBV19 and TRBJ2-2, with TRBD1 matching 8 bases. Germline V gene sequence: CDR1 LNHDA, CDR2 SQIVND (reference sequence). V lost 7 bases, J lost 4 bases, and 2 bases stayed unmatched. This CDR3 is built from 13 residues. DNA of the CDR3: TGTGCCAGTATACAGGGGGGCACCGGGGAGCTGTTTTTT. This gives the protein CASIQGGTGELFF.

The genes are TRBV5-4 and TRBJ1-1, with D perhaps TRBD1 (5 bases). Germline CDR1 reads SGHNT; CDR2 reads YYREEE (reference sequence). Trimming removed 2 bases at V and 4 bases at J, with 12 bases between. CDR3 length equals 14 residues. The CDR3 DNA reads TGTGCCAGCAGCTTATCCGGCAGGGTCACTGAAGCTTTCTTT. Protein: CASSLSGRVTEAFF.

This chain joins TRBV28 and TRBJ1-2, with D possibly being TRBD1 (6 bases). V lost 3 bases and J 4 bases, leaving 6 bases between the germline ends. Looked up from germline, CDR1 is MDHEN and CDR2 is SYDVKM. The CDR3 has 12 amino acids. The DNA for the CDR3 is TGTGCCAGCAGTTTCAGGGGCTATGGCTACACCTTC. Amino acid sequence: CASSFRGYGYTF.

The chain has TRBV6-2 or TRBV6-3 and TRBJ2-2, with D possibly TRBD2 on 5 matching bases. The germline CDR1 and CDR2 sequences are MNHEY and SVGEGT. There are 14 residues in the CDR3. The V gene lost 0 bases and the J gene lost 3 bases, with 5 bases spanning the gap. The CDR3 here is CASSYSGDTGELFF. The CDR3, as DNA: TGTGCCAGCAGTTACTCCGGGGACACCGGGGAGCTGTTTTTT.

The rearrangement uses TRBV9 and TRBJ1-4; D perhaps matches TRBD1 (6 bases). V gave up 0 bases and J gave up 8 bases, with 23 bases separating them. The CDR3 spans 18 residues. The germline CDR1 and CDR2 sequences are SGDLS and YYNGEE. Written as DNA, the CDR3 is TGTGCCAGCAGCGTAGGCCCTGAGTTGAACAGGGTAGGCGAAAAACTGTTTTTT. Its protein is CASSVGPELNRVGEKLFF.

The chain employs TRBV19 and TRBJ2-1; 7 bases line up with TRBD2. CDR3 length: 15 residues. Germline assignment: CDR1 LNHDA and CDR2 SQIVND (reference sequence). With V trimmed by 1 base and J by 7 bases, 7 bases remained unmatched. Here the CDR3 reads CASSIASGAGNEQFF. CDR3 DNA sequence: TGTGCCAGTAGTATAGCTTCGGGAGCGGGGAATGAGCAGTTCTTC.

The rearrangement links TRBV5-1 to TRBJ1-3; perhaps TRBD1 as D (6 bases). This CDR3 has 14 amino acids. CDR1 is SGHRS and CDR2 is YFSETQ in the germline V gene. Trimming shortened V by 4 bases and J by 0 bases, and 8 bases separated the two germline ends. The CDR3, as DNA: TGCGCCAGCAGCGCGGACAGCTCTGGAAACACCATATATTTT. This gives the protein CASSADSSGNTIYF.

The chain combines TRBV4-2 with TRBJ1-4; perhaps TRBD1 as D (5 bases). Looked up from germline, CDR1 is LGHNA and CDR2 is YNFKEQ. This CDR3 has 16 residues. Trimming stripped 2 bases from V and 7 bases from J, with 17 bases between. As DNA, the CDR3 is TGTGCCAGCAGCCAACCGACGGAGGGGCTCGGTGAAAAACTGTTTTTT. Its protein is CASSQPTEGLGEKLFF.

This chain uses TRBV5-6 with TRBJ2-5; D is perhaps TRBD2 (7 bases). Trimming removed 3 bases at V and 5 bases at J, with 17 bases between. CDR1 is SGHDT and CDR2 is YYEEEE in the germline V gene. This CDR3 is 15 amino acids long. This CDR3 is CASSSGRGPGETQYF. The CDR3 nucleotides are TGTGCCAGCAGCTCAGGGCGGGGGCCGGGGGAGACCCAGTACTTC. Complete variable domain (other parts from reference TRBV5-6 and TRBJ2-5): DAGVTQSPTHLIKTRGQQVTLRCSPKSGHDTVSWYQQALGQGPQFIFQYYEEEERQRGNFPDRFSGHQFPNYSSELNVNALLLGDSALYLCASSSGRGPGETQYFGPGTRLLVL.

The chain recombines TRBV28 with TRBJ2-1, with 7 bases lining up with TRBD1. The V gene end was trimmed by 5 bases and the J gene end by 5 bases; junction bases not matched to a gene: 12. Germline lookup yields CDR1 MDHEN and CDR2 SYDVKM. The CDR3 spans 16 residues. The CDR3 DNA reads as TGTGCCAGCAGTACCGGGACAGTCGGTCCTAACAATGAGCAGTTCTTC. As protein: CASSTGTVGPNNEQFF.

CDR3 protein: CASSLGASRETQYF. The CDR3 DNA is TGTGCCAGCAGCTTAGGCGCTAGTAGGGAGACCCAGTACTTC. V gene TRBV7-2 combines with J gene TRBJ2-5; D is undetermined. Deletions cut 1 base from V and 5 bases from J, with 11 bases between. Germline-derived CDR1 and CDR2 are SGHTA and FQGNSA. The CDR3 consists of 14 residues.

The rearrangement links TRBV5-1 to TRBJ2-3, with 13 bases that match TRBD2. Germline V gene data show CDR1 as SGHRS and CDR2 as YFSETQ. V was clipped by 5 bases and J by 1 base; unmatched bases: 4. The CDR3 totals 16 residues. CDR3 amino acids: CASSIGTSGGTDTQYF. The DNA of the CDR3 is TGCGCCAGCAGTATAGGGACTAGCGGGGGCACAGATACGCAGTATTTT.

The chain uses TRBV18 and TRBJ2-4, with TRBD1 matching over 8 bases. V was pared by 5 bases and J by 1 base, with 7 bases of the junction left unmatched. This CDR3 region has 16 residues. CDR1 is KGHSH and CDR2 is LQKENI in the germline V gene. Here the CDR3 reads CASSKGQVLAKNIQYF. CDR3 nucleotides: TGTGCCAGCTCAAAGGGACAGGTCCTCGCCAAAAACATTCAGTACTTC. Complete variable domain (other parts from reference TRBV18 and TRBJ2-4): NAGVMQNPRHLVRRRGQEARLRCSPMKGHSHVYWYRQLPEEGLKFMVYLQKENIIDESGMPKERFSAEFPKEGPSILRIQQVVRGDSAAYFCASSKGQVLAKNIQYFGAGTRLSVL.

The table lists this clone with a count of one. The rearrangement uses TRBV4-1 and TRBJ1-2; 11 nucleotides align to TRBD1. The CDR3 extends over 18 amino acids. Unmatched junction bases numbered 14, after V lost 1 base and J lost 7 bases. Germline values: CDR1 MGHRA, CDR2 YSYEKL. Here the CDR3 DNA reads TGCGCCAGCAGCCAAGTAGGTGTCATAGGACAGGGGGCGCTTGGCTACACCTTC. Its translation is CASSQVGVIGQGALGYTF.

For the CDR3, the DNA is TGTGCCAGCAGCTTGGGACAGTCAAATAATTCACCCCTCCACTTT. Its translation is CASSLGQSNNSPLHF. This sequence joins TRBV7-2 and TRBJ1-6; 7 bases align to TRBD1. Germline loops: CDR1 SGHTA, CDR2 FQGNSA. Trimming at V came to 3 bases and at J to 5 bases, leaving 4 bases not matched to a gene. CDR3 size: 15 residues.

In its sample, this clone was seen once. This rearrangement joins TRBV30 to TRBJ1-5; 7 bases map to TRBD1. In germline, CDR1 is GTSNPN, CDR2 SVGIG (reference sequence). V gave up 2 bases and J gave up 0 bases; unmatched junction bases: 10. This CDR3 comprises 17 residues. For the CDR3, the DNA is TGTGCCTGGAGTTCCGGGACAGCGTTGATTAGCAATCAGCCCCAGCATTTT. It is translated as CAWSSGTALISNQPQHF.

The chain uses TRBV2 and TRBJ2-2; 9 bases are shared with TRBD2. The CDR3 contains 15 residues. Trimming at V came to 8 bases and at J to 1 base, leaving 5 bases not matched to a gene. Germline V gives CDR1 SNHLY, CDR2 FYNNEI. The CDR3 nucleotides read TGTGCCAGCGGGATAGCGGGAGAGAACACCGGGGAGCTGTTTTTT. It is translated as CASGIAGENTGELFF.

V gene TRBV24-1 combines with J gene TRBJ2-3; no clear D. V was cut by 5 bases and J by 3 bases, with 2 bases left in between. Germline V lookup: CDR1 KGHDR, CDR2 SFDVKD. CDR3 size: 11 residues. The CDR3: CATSATDTQYF. CDR3 coding DNA: TGTGCCACCAGTGCGACAGATACGCAGTATTTT.

This sequence joins TRBV18 and TRBJ1-6; no clear D gene. The CDR3 loop spans 18 amino acids. Trimming removed 3 bases at V and 5 bases at J, with 20 bases between. CDR1 KGHSH and CDR2 LQKENI come from the germline V gene. The CDR3 is CASSPNSVGHNNNSPLHF. The CDR3 DNA sequence: TGTGCCAGCTCACCTAATTCAGTTGGGCACAATAATAATTCACCCCTCCACTTT.

V gene TRBV3-1 (or the pseudogene TRBV3-2) combines with J gene TRBJ1-2, with 8 bases aligning to TRBD1. CDR1 and CDR2 from the germline V gene are LGHDT and YNNKEL (reference sequence). The CDR3 consists of 18 residues. J gave up 7 bases and V 0 bases, and 16 bases lay outside the gene matches. The CDR3 spells CASSQDLKLATGDRGYTF. CDR3 DNA sequence: TGTGCCAGCAGCCAAGATCTCAAGTTAGCGACAGGGGATCGTGGCTACACCTTC.

The chain combines TRBV24-1 with TRBJ1-4; 10 nucleotides agree with TRBD1. J was trimmed by 8 bases and V by 2 bases; bases with no gene match: 4. CDR3 size: 15 residues. Per the germline V gene, CDR1 is KGHDR and CDR2 is SFDVKD. CDR3 nucleotides: TGTGCCACCAGTGATTCCGGGACAGGGGAAGAAAAACTGTTTTTT. Its protein product is CATSDSGTGEEKLFF.

The CDR3, as DNA: TGTGCCAGCAGCTTGGATAGGCGGGAGGGGACCCAGTACTTC. The encoded protein is CASSLDRREGTQYF. This sequence joins TRBV5-6 and TRBJ2-5; 9 bases agree with TRBD2. The CDR3 is 14 amino acids. Per germline, CDR1 SGHDT and CDR2 YYEEEE. V lost 0 bases and J lost 7; bases outside the gene matches: 4.

This clone was counted between two and nine times. The J gene is TRBJ1-1, the V gene TRBV14; TRBD1 agrees at 9 bases. J lost 1 base, V lost 7 bases, and 1 base had no gene match. The CDR3 sequence is 13 residues long. Germline CDR1 SGHDN, CDR2 FVKESK. In nucleotides, the CDR3 is TGTGCCAGCAAGGGACAGGGGAACACTGAAGCTTTCTTT. Translation: CASKGQGNTEAFF.

This clone was seen ten or more times. The V call is TRBV7-9, the J call TRBJ2-2; 8 bases agree with TRBD2. Losses at the gene ends were 2 bases for V and 6 bases for J; bases not matched to a gene: 11. This CDR3 contains 17 residues. Germline CDR1 and CDR2: SEHNR and FQNEAQ (reference sequence). CDR3 region: CASSLKISSGSPGELFF. The DNA for the CDR3 is TGTGCCAGCAGCTTAAAAATCTCGAGCGGGAGTCCCGGGGAGCTGTTTTTT.

V and J are TRBV4-2 and TRBJ1-1, with D possibly TRBD1 on 6 matching bases. V shed 2 bases and J shed 4 bases, with 11 bases lying between them. This CDR3 has 14 residues. The germline V gene encodes CDR1 LGHNA and CDR2 YNFKEQ. CDR3 DNA: TGTGCCAGCAGCCAATGGGACAAGGCCACTGAAGCTTTCTTT. Its translation: CASSQWDKATEAFF.

The chain combines TRBV28 with TRBJ2-7, with 9 bases aligning to TRBD1. Trimming cost V 7 bases and J 0 bases; bases outside gene matches: 16. The germline V gene encodes CDR1 MDHEN and CDR2 SYDVKM. The CDR3 contains 18 residues. In nucleotides, the CDR3 is TGTGCCAGCACTAGACCGGGACAGGGCCTAGGTGTCTCCTACGAGCAGTACTTC. Translated: CASTRPGQGLGVSYEQYF.

The chain uses TRBV18 and TRBJ1-6; 11 bases line up with TRBD1. Germline V gives CDR1 KGHSH, CDR2 LQKENI. The V segment lost 1 base and the J segment 1 base; nucleotides outside the gene matches: 3. This CDR3 is built from 18 residues. CDR3 sequence: CASSPLDRGQSYNSPLHF. DNA for the CDR3: TGTGCCAGCTCACCACTGGACAGGGGGCAGTCCTATAATTCACCCCTCCACTTT.

The rearrangement links TRBV28 to TRBJ2-7; a possible D gene is TRBD1 (7 bases). CDR1 and CDR2 from the germline V gene are MDHEN and SYDVKM. The CDR3 is made up of 14 amino acids. V lost 6 bases to trimming and J lost 5 bases, with 17 bases between them. CDR3 DNA sequence: TGTGCCAGCAGCCCGTTCCAGGGGGGTCACGAGCAGTACTTC. This codes for CASSPFQGGHEQYF.

V usage is TRBV2 and J usage is TRBJ2-1; 7 bases fit TRBD2. This CDR3 is 20 amino acids long. Germline lookup yields CDR1 SNHLY and CDR2 FYNNEI. The ends lost 6 bases at V and 2 bases at J; junction bases unmatched: 22. The DNA of the CDR3 is TGTGCCAGCAGAATCGGGATTCGACTAGCCGGAGAGTCTCCCTACAATGAGCAGTTCTTC. It is translated as CASRIGIRLAGESPYNEQFF.